This note documents a single T cell receptor beta chain sequence. Its antigen target is currently unknown. Base qualities are not at hand, and no much larger clone is one base apart. CDR1 MNHEY and CDR2 SMNVEV were looked up in the germline V gene (reference sequence). V is shortened by 0 bases, J by 6 bases, and the region joining them spans 12 bases. The CDR3 runs 16 amino acids, cysteine and phenylalanine included. CDR3 DNA is the only sequence kept; it has 48 bases, read in frame from the first base. The CDR3 regions of human TCRbeta chains were analyzed by immunosequencing. The authors' analysis ran thus. Repertoire TCRs were matched against a reference library of SARS-CoV-2-specific TCRs generated with the MIRA antigen-specificity platform. Breadth was defined as the fraction of unique TCRs that were SARS-CoV-2-associated. Depth was defined as the fraction of total T cells that were SARS-CoV-2-associated. Each spike-specific TCR was assigned to its reactive spike region and to a CD4 or CD8 class using the MIRA data. Log10-transformed breadth and depth values were compared by one-way ANOVA with Sidak's multiple comparisons tests. The source is immuneACCESS, and TCRdb retained only in-frame sequences with V and J called. Part of the clones is not carried over; for the studies checked, unresolved V genes explain less than half of this, and the remainder is unexplained. V, J and clone size were drawn from that table, and D and trimming were deduced from the DNA. Recorded for this sample are around 100,000 clones; 88% of them occurred a single time. The ten largest make up around 9% of the sample.

The record originates from a study of T cell responses to AZD1222 COVID-19 vaccine (dated by TCRdb to about 2021). As for the study more broadly: AZD1222 recipients given second doses at about 4 weeks or at about 12 weeks were pooled, since spike-specific TCR depth and breadth were not found to differ between the two schedules. TCR sequencing was performed for about 250 trial participants, of whom around 200 were given two doses of AZD1222 and approximately 25 were given two doses of MenACWY control vaccine. Trial participants were enrolled into age subgroups of 18-55, 56-69 and 70-plus years, which contained about 160, 30 and 59 TCR-sequenced participants, respectively. Findings and caveats that apply to the study as a whole: No day 14 peak-response samples were available, so repertoires were characterized only after the peak T cell response. Participants were mostly white British and included more females than males, and it was suggested by the authors that clonal diversity may have been underestimated. The vaccine-associated CD4 TCRs covered the entire spike protein, and the dominant responses fell in regions 160-218 and 743-854. Spike-specific TCR breadth and depth rose significantly after two AZD1222 doses compared with day 0 and with MenACWY recipients. Nearly half of unique spike-specific TCRs reportedly recognized epitopes outside regions mutated in the B.1.351 and B.1.1.7 variants. Conclusions about previously exposed vaccinees are limited, since just a handful of AZD1222 recipients were seropositive for SARS-CoV-2 at baseline. The 56-69-year group was small, and its depth increase did not reach significance, likely because of low power.

The meaning of the sample's time point label: baseline before first vaccination. Vaccinee samples came from UK trials COV001 and COV002, including a single-blind randomized controlled phase 2/3 trial of AZD1222 (ChAdOx1 nCoV-19) in healthy adults. Trial participant PBMC samples were collected at day 0 and day 28 after the second dose for TCRbeta chain sequencing. The sample here was peripheral blood, taken on day 0 of AZD1222 vaccination. The clonotype originates from an adult in good health. The chain couples TRBV27 to TRBJ1-6, with the D gene not confidently named. The CDR3 here reads CASSLSAGTPNSPLHF. The nucleotides are TGTGCCAGCAGTTTATCGGCAGGAACACCTAATTCACCCCTCCACTTT.